This note documents a single T cell receptor beta chain sequence. Which antigen it targets is not known. Base-call qualities are not available, and no considerably larger clone is one nucleotide away. Based on the germline V gene (reference sequence), the CDR1 and CDR2 sequences are DFQATT and SNEGSKA. Here V drops 6 bases and J drops 0 bases, and the junction holds 8 bases not matched to any gene. The CDR3 measures 16 amino acids from cysteine to phenylalanine. The read is trimmed to its CDR3 DNA, 48 bases read in frame from base 1. This specimen comes from a study of T cells after yellow fever vaccination (dated by TCRdb to the late 2010s). Regarding the research as a whole: Libraries from fractions with low cell numbers were prepared with the SMART-Seq v4 Ultra Low Input RNA kit. Two healthy male donors, one aged 18 to 29 and one aged 30 to 40 years, made up the cohort. To follow T-cell clones before and after both primary and booster YFV17D yellow fever vaccination, bulk TCR alpha and beta repertoires underwent longitudinal sequencing. Blood was drawn at multiple timepoints before and after primary and secondary immunization, with bulk PBMC replicates and cell subsets isolated. Findings and caveats that apply to the study as a whole: The secondary T-cell response was weaker than the primary response but faster, peaking on day 5 instead of day 15. Computational filtering was required because FACS-sorted repertoires could contain abundant contaminating clonotypes from the bulk population. A small fraction of clonotypes showed up in both the CD4 and CD8 compartments, probably as a result of convergent recombination. Because only two donors were included in the study, the extent to which the findings can be generalized is limited. After the booster, most of the clones that had expanded following primary vaccination were detected again (roughly 97% of CD4 and roughly 88% of CD8), which suggests that memory was broadly maintained.

TCR cDNA was synthesized by 5'RACE template switching, through which a universal primer site and unique molecular identifiers were introduced. Priming of cDNA synthesis was performed from both the TCR alpha and TCR beta constant segments. Two PCR steps were used to amplify libraries, with sample barcodes and sequencing adapters being added in the second step. Sequencing of the libraries was done on either Illumina HiSeq 2500 (2x100 bp) or NovaSeq (2x150 bp). The paper's processing steps were these. Reads were demultiplexed and collapsed into UMI consensus sequences with MIGEC, and V(D)J alignment was performed with MiXCR. Clonotypes responding to the vaccine were identified with edgeR on replicate PBMC samples, with the criteria of FDR below 0.01 and a log2 fold change above 5 up to day 15. CD4 or CD8 identity was assigned to each bulk clonotype according to whether the clonotype was present at higher abundance in the sequenced CD4 repertoire or the sequenced CD8 repertoire. The public reads were reprocessed in TCRdb via fastp at Q25 and MiXCR, keeping in-frame beta chains. Here each entry gathers all rows of one CDR3 protein and keeps the most common genes and DNA. The V and J calls come from TCRdb's annotation, not from the publication. The sample data list under 600,000 distinct CDR3 sequences, and approximately 12% of these were observed just once. The ten largest clones capture around an eighth of the sample.

This specimen's treatment or condition label, interpreted: live attenuated yellow fever vaccine strain. At each blood-draw timepoint, two biological replicates of bulk PBMCs were obtained. PBMCs were isolated from peripheral blood using a standard Ficoll-Paque protocol. TriZol was used to extract RNA from bulk PBMCs, CD4 and CD8 fractions, and dextramer-positive and dextramer-negative fractions. The receptor comes from a man aged 30-40 years who received the YFV17D yellow fever vaccine. Rearrangement joined TRBV20-1 to TRBJ2-4, with TRBD1 matching 10 junction bases. The source material was PBMCs, sampled on the day of the yellow fever booster vaccination. The sequenced DNA: TGCAGTGCGAGACCCGGACAGGGGGTAGCCAAAAACATTCAGTACTTC. It codes for CSARPGQGVAKNIQYF.